This T cell receptor (beta chain) was captured by sequencing in a study of Graves' ophthalmopathy and Graves' hyperthyroidism. RNA transcripts provided the template for amplifying TCR beta CDR3 regions. HTBI primers primed a first-round RT-PCR, and a second-round multiplex PCR followed. MiXCR was run by TCRdb on the multiplex PCR reads, yielding one entry per CDR3 protein. Of 600,000 to 650,000 distinct CDR3 sequences in the sample, approximately 21% were seen once. This clonotype was found many times. The CDR3 consists of 17 residues. V lost 8 bases to trimming and J lost 5 bases, with 25 bases between them. Looked up from germline, CDR1 is MDHEN and CDR2 is SYDVKM.

The sample consisted of peripheral blood. V and J are TRBV28 and TRBJ1-5, with unresolved D. The TCR sequence derives from a woman between 18 and 29 years old with stable Graves' hyperthyroidism. Some clones in this sample may be carry-over from other donors' samples. Here the CDR3 reads CASHRGLVSLRDQPQHF. The CDR3 nucleotides read TGTGCCAGCCATCGCGGGCTTGTTTCGTTGCGGGATCAGCCCCAGCATTTT. Supplemented by reference TRBV28 and TRBJ1-5, the full variable domain reads DVKVTQSSRYLVKRTGEKVFLECVQDMDHENMFWYRQDPGLGLRLIYFSYDVKMKEKGDIPEGYSVSREKKERFSLILESASTNQTSMYLCASHRGLVSLRDQPQHFGDGTRLSIL.